This record covers a single T cell receptor (beta chain). Its target is unknown. The sample comes from a study of cytomegalovirus exposure and HLA in healthy donors. Study-wide background: T cells numbering about 179 million yielded more than 100 million unique TCR beta sequences in an earlier analysis. Among fewer than 500 genotyped donors, around 80% fell in the Caucasian-associated ancestry cluster.

Study-level results: In presence/absence analyses, roughly uniform sequencing depth across donors was assumed.

Primers: 60 Vbeta forward and 13 Jbeta reverse. Assay: immunoSEQ multiplex PCR; the TCRdb copy retains only in-frame clones and omits some. The sample contains approximately 170,000 clones, approximately 84% of which appear only once. Germline V lookup: CDR1 SGHRS, CDR2 YFSETQ. The length of the CDR3 is 17 residues. V lost 2 bases and J 4 bases, leaving 21 bases between the germline ends. The chain uses TRBV5-1 and TRBJ1-1; weak D call: TRBD1 (5 bases). This receptor was taken from a woman between 35 and 50 years old in good health and CMV-seropositive. Sample: PBMCs. The CDR3 sequence is CASSLTIGTGSSTEAFF. The CDR3 bases are TGCGCCAGCAGCTTAACGATCGGGACTGGGTCTAGCACTGAAGCTTTCTTT.